This T cell receptor (beta chain) was retrieved from a study of regulatory T cells in long-lasting Graves disease. The CDR3 extends over 15 amino acids. Construction of TCR beta libraries relied on iRepertoire HTBI primers and on Arm-PCR targeting CDR3 regions. TCRdb reanalysed the multiplex PCR reads using MiXCR and keeps one entry per CDR3 protein. The profile shows approximately 560,000 distinct CDR3 sequences, 15% to 20% of them singletons. Time point given: newly diagnosed GD, antithyroid drugs for less than 3 months. Extracted RNA from PBMCs served as the source of the TCR library. The same sample was also studied in work on T cells in Graves' hyperthyroidism and ophthalmopathy.

This specimen consisted of peripheral blood mononuclear cells (PBMCs), obtained at new diagnosis, from a patient treated with antithyroid drugs. This TCR came from a man younger than 30 with Graves disease. The chain is built from TRBV12-3 or TRBV12-4 and TRBJ2-3; TRBD2 matches 12 bases. Matching the DNA end better, TRBJ2-7 makes the J call doubtful. The CDR3 nucleotides read TGTGCCAGCAGAGACGGACTAGCGGGATACTACGAGCAGTACTTC. Protein sequence: CASRDGLAGYYEQYF.